This TCR beta chain stems from a study of blood T cells in healthy people across ages. Study-wide results and caveats: Per million T cells, the diversity of TCR beta decreased roughly linearly as age advanced.

There are 14 residues in the CDR3. The V end was cut by 2 bases, the J end by 10 bases, with 17 bases between. Germline CDR1 reads LNHDA; CDR2 reads SQIVND (reference sequence). The second PCR ran about 6 to 12 cycles with a sample-barcoded 5' primer and J-beta primers. Every single cDNA molecule received a tag from a template-switch adaptor with 12 random nucleotides. TCRdb ran MiXCR on the 5' RACE reads and lists one entry per CDR3 protein. This repertoire shows 1.8 million or so distinct CDR3 sequences, approximately 39% found once; its top ten account for under 25%. This clonotype has only a few counts. The antigen is undetermined.

Material: blood. This chain links TRBV19 with TRBJ1-2; D is unresolved. The receptor was derived from a human donor in good health. In nucleotides, the CDR3 is TGTGCCAGTAGTATAAAGGGTTTCGGAGCTTCCTACACCTTC. Protein: CASSIKGFGASYTF.